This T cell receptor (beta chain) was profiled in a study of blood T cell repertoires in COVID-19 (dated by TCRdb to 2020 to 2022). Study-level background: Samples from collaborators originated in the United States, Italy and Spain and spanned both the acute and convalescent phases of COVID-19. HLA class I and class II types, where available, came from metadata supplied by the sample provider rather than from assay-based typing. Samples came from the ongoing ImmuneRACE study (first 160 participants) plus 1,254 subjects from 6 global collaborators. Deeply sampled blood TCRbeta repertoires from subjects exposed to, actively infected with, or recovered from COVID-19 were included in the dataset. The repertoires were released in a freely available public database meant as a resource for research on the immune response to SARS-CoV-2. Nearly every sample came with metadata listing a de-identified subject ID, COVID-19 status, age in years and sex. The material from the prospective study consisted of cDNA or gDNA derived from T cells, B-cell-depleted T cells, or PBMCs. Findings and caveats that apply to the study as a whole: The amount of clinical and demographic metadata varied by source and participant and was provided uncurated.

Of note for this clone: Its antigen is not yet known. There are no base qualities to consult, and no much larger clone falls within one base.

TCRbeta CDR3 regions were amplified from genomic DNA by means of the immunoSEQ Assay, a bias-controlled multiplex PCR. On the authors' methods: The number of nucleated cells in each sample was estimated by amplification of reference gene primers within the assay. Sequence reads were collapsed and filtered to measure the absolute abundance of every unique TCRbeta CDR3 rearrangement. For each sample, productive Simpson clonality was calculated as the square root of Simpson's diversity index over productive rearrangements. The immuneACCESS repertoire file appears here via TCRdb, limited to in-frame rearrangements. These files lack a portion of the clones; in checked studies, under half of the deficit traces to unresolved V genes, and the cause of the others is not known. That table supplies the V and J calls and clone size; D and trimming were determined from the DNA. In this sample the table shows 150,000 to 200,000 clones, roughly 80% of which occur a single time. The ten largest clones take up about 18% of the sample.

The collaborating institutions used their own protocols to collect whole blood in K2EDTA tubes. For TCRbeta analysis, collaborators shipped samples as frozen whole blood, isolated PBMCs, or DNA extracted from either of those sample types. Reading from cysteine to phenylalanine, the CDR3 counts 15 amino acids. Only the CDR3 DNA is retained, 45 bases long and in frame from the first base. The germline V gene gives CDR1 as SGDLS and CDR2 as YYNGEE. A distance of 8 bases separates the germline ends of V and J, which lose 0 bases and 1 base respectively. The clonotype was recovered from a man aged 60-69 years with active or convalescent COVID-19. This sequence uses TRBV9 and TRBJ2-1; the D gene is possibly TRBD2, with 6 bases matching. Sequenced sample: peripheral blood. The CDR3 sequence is CASSVVGTSYNEQFF. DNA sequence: TGTGCCAGCAGCGTAGTAGGGACTTCCTACAATGAGCAGTTCTTC.